These 20 T cell receptor beta chains came from one sample sequenced in a study of early T cells in non-severe SARS-CoV-2 infection. A single record per CDR3 protein comes from TCRdb applying MiXCR to the 5' RACE reads. The sample carries more than 35,000 distinct CDR3 sequences, 11% recorded once. The sequencing input was whole blood. The origin of the receptors is an adult who was a healthcare worker with PCR-confirmed SARS-CoV-2 infection or an uninfected control (not recorded which).

V usage is TRBV7-9 and J usage is TRBJ2-3; D is possibly TRBD2 (5 bases). The CDR3 runs 13 residues. V lost 5 bases and J lost 3, with 9 bases in between. Germline assignment: CDR1 SEHNR and CDR2 FQNEAQ (reference sequence). DNA of the CDR3: TGTGCCAGCAGCCAGCGACTAACAGATACGCAGTATTTT. Amino acid sequence: CASSQRLTDTQYF.

V gene TRBV11-2 combines with J gene TRBJ1-1; D might be TRBD1 (6 bases). In germline, CDR1 is SGHAT, CDR2 FQNNGV. CDR3 size: 13 residues. V dropped 0 bases and J dropped 12 bases, with 14 bases sitting between them. The CDR3 loop reads CASSLEPGGQTFF. CDR3 in DNA: TGTGCCAGCAGCTTAGAACCGGGTGGACAGACTTTCTTT.

This clonotype was counted a few times. The chain has TRBV27 and TRBJ2-7; TRBD2 aligns across 10 bases. The ends lost 3 bases at V and 1 base at J; junction bases unmatched: 6. The germline CDR1 and CDR2 sequences are MNHEY and SMNVEV (reference sequence). The CDR3 covers 16 residues. CDR3 in amino acids: CASSLDRTSGSYEQYF. For the CDR3, the DNA is TGTGCCAGCAGTTTGGACAGGACTAGCGGTTCCTACGAGCAGTACTTC.

V usage is TRBV6-4 and J usage is TRBJ2-3; D is unresolved. Trimming took off 0 bases at V and 0 bases at J, with 10 bases between the two ends. The CDR3 has 16 amino acids. The germline V gene has CDR1 MRHNA and CDR2 SNTAGT. The CDR3 region has the DNA TGTGCCAGCAGTGACTCCGACGGTTCTAGCACAGATACGCAGTATTTT. It codes for CASSDSDGSSTDTQYF.

This clonotype has at least ten counts. This chain uses TRBV29-1 with TRBJ1-1; D not certain. The V gene lost 5 bases and the J gene lost 1 base, with 14 bases spanning the gap. Germline V gives CDR1 SQVTM, CDR2 ANQGSEA. The CDR3 sequence is 14 residues long. This chain's CDR3 is CSVTSSFRNTEAFF. CDR3 bases: TGCAGCGTTACTTCTAGTTTCCGGAACACTGAAGCTTTCTTT. The variable domain in full, with the rest retrieved from reference TRBV29-1 and TRBJ1-1, is SAVISQKPSRDICQRGTSLTIQCQVDSQVTMMFWYRQQPGQSLTLIATANQGSEATYESGFVIDKFPISRPNLTFSTLTVSNMSPEDSSIYLCSVTSSFRNTEAFFGQGTRLTVV.

This clonotype has at least ten counts. The V and J genes are TRBV3-1 and TRBJ2-7; 8 bases align to TRBD1. The germline V gene encodes CDR1 LGHDT and CDR2 YNNKEL (reference sequence). V lost 4 bases to trimming and J lost 0 bases; unmatched junction nucleotides: 5. This CDR3 is 15 amino acids long. The DNA of the CDR3 is TGTGCCAGCAGCCCCCGACAGGGGAACTCCTACGAGCAGTACTTC. Its translation: CASSPRQGNSYEQYF.

This chain uses TRBV7-2 with TRBJ2-7; 8 nucleotides align to TRBD1. V trimming: 5 bases; J trimming: 0 bases; junction bases outside the gene matches: 6. Germline lookup yields CDR1 SGHTA and CDR2 FQGNSA. The CDR3 covers 15 residues. This CDR3 reads CASSQGAGPSYEQYF. In DNA form, the CDR3 reads TGTGCCAGCAGCCAGGGGGCGGGCCCCTCCTACGAGCAGTACTTC.

This clonotype showed up just a few times. This rearrangement joins TRBV29-1 to TRBJ2-1, with a weak D call TRBD1 (5 bases). Per germline, CDR1 SQVTM and CDR2 ANQGSEA. This CDR3 is built from 14 residues. The CDR3 DNA reads TGCCGCGACAAGGTTAGGGGAATTGGAAATGAGCAGTTCTTC. Translated: CRDKVRGIGNEQFF.

As to this clonotype: A clone one base away is much larger, so this may be a read error. This rearrangement joins TRBV18 to TRBJ2-7, with D tentatively TRBD2 (6 bases). The CDR3 loop spans 16 amino acids. CDR1 is KGHSH and CDR2 is LQKENI in the germline V gene. The CDR3 bases are TGTCCCAGCTCACCCGGAACGGGACGGGAGTTGTCCGAGCAGTACTTC. Encoded protein: CPSSPGTGRELSEQYF.

This clonotype was seen many times. This chain links TRBV3-1 with TRBJ2-1; D uncertain. V shed 6 bases and J shed 6 bases, with 12 bases lying between them. The CDR3 runs to 13 residues. The germline V gene has CDR1 LGHDT and CDR2 YNNKEL (reference sequence). In nucleotides, the CDR3 is TGTGCCAGCAGACCACCCTCTAGCAATGAGCAGTTCTTC. Translation: CASRPPSSNEQFF.

This clonotype was seen a handful of times. J is TRBJ1-1 and V is TRBV11-2, with D maybe TRBD1 (6 bases). The germline gives CDR1 SGHAT, CDR2 FQNNGV. The CDR3 has 16 residues. Trimming removed 5 bases from V and 3 bases from J, with 19 bases in between. CDR3 loop: CASSPGVGVIDTEAFF. The CDR3 DNA reads as TGTGCCAGCAGCCCAGGGGTGGGTGTAATCGACACTGAAGCTTTCTTT.

This clonotype was seen a handful of times. This chain connects TRBV28 to TRBJ1-1; 7 nucleotides match TRBD1. The J segment lost 7 bases and the V segment lost 7 bases, leaving 15 bases of the junction unmatched. Germline assignment: CDR1 MDHEN and CDR2 SYDVKM. The CDR3 runs to 15 residues. CDR3 bases: TGTGCCAGCACCAACGACAGGGTCATAGGATTTGAAGCTTTCTTT. Residues: CASTNDRVIGFEAFF.

This clonotype was seen only a few times. The chain couples TRBV6-5 to TRBJ1-1; no clear D. The length of the CDR3 is 13 residues. V shed 1 base and J shed 1 base, with 4 bases lying between them. CDR1 and CDR2 from the germline V gene are MNHEY and SVGAGI. The CDR3 DNA sequence: TGTGCCAGCAGTTACTTTCGGAACACTGAAGCTTTCTTT. Amino acids: CASSYFRNTEAFF.

The chain joins TRBV2 to TRBJ1-1; D is possibly TRBD1 (6 bases). The CDR3 sequence is 16 residues long. V lost 3 bases and J lost 1, with 15 bases in between. CDR1 is SNHLY, CDR2 FYNNEI, per germline. The CDR3 DNA sequence: TGTGCCAGCAGTGACTGGGACACCCAAGGGAACACTGAAGCTTTCTTT. It encodes CASSDWDTQGNTEAFF.

The rearrangement joins TRBV15 to TRBJ2-3; 8 positions agree with TRBD1. CDR1 LNHNV and CDR2 YYDKDF come from the germline V gene (reference sequence). V dropped 4 bases and J dropped 1; count of bases not matched to a gene: 1. This CDR3 comprises 14 residues. Here the CDR3 reads CATSTDRGTDTQYF. For the CDR3, the DNA is TGTGCCACCAGCACGGACAGGGGCACAGATACGCAGTATTTT.

This clonotype was seen repeatedly, ten times or more. The DNA of the CDR3 is TGCGCCAGCAGCTTTACTAGCGGGGCTTCCTACAATGAGCAGTTCTTC. Translated, it gives CASSFTSGASYNEQFF. The V call is TRBV5-1, the J call TRBJ2-1; 10 bases are shared with TRBD2. V shed 2 bases, J shed 1 base, and the junction held 3 bases outside the gene matches. This CDR3 spans 16 amino acids. Germline V CDR1 and CDR2: SGHRS, YFSETQ.

This clonotype has a count of ten or more. V is TRBV18 and J is TRBJ2-1, with 10 bases matching TRBD2. The CDR3 sequence is 17 residues long. Germline V gene lookup returns CDR1 KGHSH and CDR2 LQKENI. V lost 4 bases to trimming and J lost 7 bases; unmatched junction nucleotides: 13. CDR3: CASSHSESGRVLNEQFF. The CDR3 DNA reads as TGTGCCAGCTCACATTCCGAGAGCGGGAGGGTTTTAAATGAGCAGTTCTTC. The full variable domain, with the rest looked up from reference TRBV18 and TRBJ2-1, is NAGVMQNPRHLVRRRGQEARLRCSPMKGHSHVYWYRQLPEEGLKFMVYLQKENIIDESGMPKERFSAEFPKEGPSILRIQQVVRGDSAAYFCASSHSESGRVLNEQFFGPGTRLTVL.

This clonotype has just a few counts. The rearrangement links TRBV5-8 to TRBJ2-1; D unresolved. V lost 1 base and J lost 4, with 9 bases in between. In germline, CDR1 is SGHTS, CDR2 YDEGEE. CDR3 length: 14 amino acids. The CDR3 sequence: CASSLMGSYNEQFF. In DNA form, the CDR3 reads TGTGCCAGCAGCTTGATGGGCTCGTACAATGAGCAGTTCTTC. The full variable domain, its missing parts supplied by reference TRBV5-8 and TRBJ2-1, is EAGVTQSPTHLIKTRGQQATLRCSPISGHTSVYWYQQALGLGLQFLLWYDEGEERNRGNFPPRFSGRQFPNYSSELNVNALELEDSALYLCASSLMGSYNEQFFGPGTRLTVL.

This clonotype was seen ten or more times. The chain employs TRBV6-6 and TRBJ2-3; the match to TRBD2 covers 11 bases. This CDR3 spans 15 amino acids. The V gene end was trimmed by 7 bases and the J gene end by 5 bases; junction bases not matched to a gene: 8. Looked up from germline, CDR1 is MNHNY and CDR2 is SVGAGI (reference sequence). In nucleotides, the CDR3 is TGTGCCAGCACCATACTAGCGGGAGCGGGAGATACGCAGTATTTT. This sequence encodes CASTILAGAGDTQYF.

The CDR3 loop is CASSVAGAETQYF. The CDR3 DNA reads TGTGCCAGCAGCGTAGCGGGAGCAGAGACCCAGTACTTC. This chain joins TRBV5-4 and TRBJ2-5, with 9 positions matching TRBD2. From germline, CDR1 is SGHNT and CDR2 YYREEE (reference sequence). The V gene end was trimmed by 4 bases and the J gene end by 4 bases; junction bases not matched to a gene: 2. This CDR3 contains 13 residues.